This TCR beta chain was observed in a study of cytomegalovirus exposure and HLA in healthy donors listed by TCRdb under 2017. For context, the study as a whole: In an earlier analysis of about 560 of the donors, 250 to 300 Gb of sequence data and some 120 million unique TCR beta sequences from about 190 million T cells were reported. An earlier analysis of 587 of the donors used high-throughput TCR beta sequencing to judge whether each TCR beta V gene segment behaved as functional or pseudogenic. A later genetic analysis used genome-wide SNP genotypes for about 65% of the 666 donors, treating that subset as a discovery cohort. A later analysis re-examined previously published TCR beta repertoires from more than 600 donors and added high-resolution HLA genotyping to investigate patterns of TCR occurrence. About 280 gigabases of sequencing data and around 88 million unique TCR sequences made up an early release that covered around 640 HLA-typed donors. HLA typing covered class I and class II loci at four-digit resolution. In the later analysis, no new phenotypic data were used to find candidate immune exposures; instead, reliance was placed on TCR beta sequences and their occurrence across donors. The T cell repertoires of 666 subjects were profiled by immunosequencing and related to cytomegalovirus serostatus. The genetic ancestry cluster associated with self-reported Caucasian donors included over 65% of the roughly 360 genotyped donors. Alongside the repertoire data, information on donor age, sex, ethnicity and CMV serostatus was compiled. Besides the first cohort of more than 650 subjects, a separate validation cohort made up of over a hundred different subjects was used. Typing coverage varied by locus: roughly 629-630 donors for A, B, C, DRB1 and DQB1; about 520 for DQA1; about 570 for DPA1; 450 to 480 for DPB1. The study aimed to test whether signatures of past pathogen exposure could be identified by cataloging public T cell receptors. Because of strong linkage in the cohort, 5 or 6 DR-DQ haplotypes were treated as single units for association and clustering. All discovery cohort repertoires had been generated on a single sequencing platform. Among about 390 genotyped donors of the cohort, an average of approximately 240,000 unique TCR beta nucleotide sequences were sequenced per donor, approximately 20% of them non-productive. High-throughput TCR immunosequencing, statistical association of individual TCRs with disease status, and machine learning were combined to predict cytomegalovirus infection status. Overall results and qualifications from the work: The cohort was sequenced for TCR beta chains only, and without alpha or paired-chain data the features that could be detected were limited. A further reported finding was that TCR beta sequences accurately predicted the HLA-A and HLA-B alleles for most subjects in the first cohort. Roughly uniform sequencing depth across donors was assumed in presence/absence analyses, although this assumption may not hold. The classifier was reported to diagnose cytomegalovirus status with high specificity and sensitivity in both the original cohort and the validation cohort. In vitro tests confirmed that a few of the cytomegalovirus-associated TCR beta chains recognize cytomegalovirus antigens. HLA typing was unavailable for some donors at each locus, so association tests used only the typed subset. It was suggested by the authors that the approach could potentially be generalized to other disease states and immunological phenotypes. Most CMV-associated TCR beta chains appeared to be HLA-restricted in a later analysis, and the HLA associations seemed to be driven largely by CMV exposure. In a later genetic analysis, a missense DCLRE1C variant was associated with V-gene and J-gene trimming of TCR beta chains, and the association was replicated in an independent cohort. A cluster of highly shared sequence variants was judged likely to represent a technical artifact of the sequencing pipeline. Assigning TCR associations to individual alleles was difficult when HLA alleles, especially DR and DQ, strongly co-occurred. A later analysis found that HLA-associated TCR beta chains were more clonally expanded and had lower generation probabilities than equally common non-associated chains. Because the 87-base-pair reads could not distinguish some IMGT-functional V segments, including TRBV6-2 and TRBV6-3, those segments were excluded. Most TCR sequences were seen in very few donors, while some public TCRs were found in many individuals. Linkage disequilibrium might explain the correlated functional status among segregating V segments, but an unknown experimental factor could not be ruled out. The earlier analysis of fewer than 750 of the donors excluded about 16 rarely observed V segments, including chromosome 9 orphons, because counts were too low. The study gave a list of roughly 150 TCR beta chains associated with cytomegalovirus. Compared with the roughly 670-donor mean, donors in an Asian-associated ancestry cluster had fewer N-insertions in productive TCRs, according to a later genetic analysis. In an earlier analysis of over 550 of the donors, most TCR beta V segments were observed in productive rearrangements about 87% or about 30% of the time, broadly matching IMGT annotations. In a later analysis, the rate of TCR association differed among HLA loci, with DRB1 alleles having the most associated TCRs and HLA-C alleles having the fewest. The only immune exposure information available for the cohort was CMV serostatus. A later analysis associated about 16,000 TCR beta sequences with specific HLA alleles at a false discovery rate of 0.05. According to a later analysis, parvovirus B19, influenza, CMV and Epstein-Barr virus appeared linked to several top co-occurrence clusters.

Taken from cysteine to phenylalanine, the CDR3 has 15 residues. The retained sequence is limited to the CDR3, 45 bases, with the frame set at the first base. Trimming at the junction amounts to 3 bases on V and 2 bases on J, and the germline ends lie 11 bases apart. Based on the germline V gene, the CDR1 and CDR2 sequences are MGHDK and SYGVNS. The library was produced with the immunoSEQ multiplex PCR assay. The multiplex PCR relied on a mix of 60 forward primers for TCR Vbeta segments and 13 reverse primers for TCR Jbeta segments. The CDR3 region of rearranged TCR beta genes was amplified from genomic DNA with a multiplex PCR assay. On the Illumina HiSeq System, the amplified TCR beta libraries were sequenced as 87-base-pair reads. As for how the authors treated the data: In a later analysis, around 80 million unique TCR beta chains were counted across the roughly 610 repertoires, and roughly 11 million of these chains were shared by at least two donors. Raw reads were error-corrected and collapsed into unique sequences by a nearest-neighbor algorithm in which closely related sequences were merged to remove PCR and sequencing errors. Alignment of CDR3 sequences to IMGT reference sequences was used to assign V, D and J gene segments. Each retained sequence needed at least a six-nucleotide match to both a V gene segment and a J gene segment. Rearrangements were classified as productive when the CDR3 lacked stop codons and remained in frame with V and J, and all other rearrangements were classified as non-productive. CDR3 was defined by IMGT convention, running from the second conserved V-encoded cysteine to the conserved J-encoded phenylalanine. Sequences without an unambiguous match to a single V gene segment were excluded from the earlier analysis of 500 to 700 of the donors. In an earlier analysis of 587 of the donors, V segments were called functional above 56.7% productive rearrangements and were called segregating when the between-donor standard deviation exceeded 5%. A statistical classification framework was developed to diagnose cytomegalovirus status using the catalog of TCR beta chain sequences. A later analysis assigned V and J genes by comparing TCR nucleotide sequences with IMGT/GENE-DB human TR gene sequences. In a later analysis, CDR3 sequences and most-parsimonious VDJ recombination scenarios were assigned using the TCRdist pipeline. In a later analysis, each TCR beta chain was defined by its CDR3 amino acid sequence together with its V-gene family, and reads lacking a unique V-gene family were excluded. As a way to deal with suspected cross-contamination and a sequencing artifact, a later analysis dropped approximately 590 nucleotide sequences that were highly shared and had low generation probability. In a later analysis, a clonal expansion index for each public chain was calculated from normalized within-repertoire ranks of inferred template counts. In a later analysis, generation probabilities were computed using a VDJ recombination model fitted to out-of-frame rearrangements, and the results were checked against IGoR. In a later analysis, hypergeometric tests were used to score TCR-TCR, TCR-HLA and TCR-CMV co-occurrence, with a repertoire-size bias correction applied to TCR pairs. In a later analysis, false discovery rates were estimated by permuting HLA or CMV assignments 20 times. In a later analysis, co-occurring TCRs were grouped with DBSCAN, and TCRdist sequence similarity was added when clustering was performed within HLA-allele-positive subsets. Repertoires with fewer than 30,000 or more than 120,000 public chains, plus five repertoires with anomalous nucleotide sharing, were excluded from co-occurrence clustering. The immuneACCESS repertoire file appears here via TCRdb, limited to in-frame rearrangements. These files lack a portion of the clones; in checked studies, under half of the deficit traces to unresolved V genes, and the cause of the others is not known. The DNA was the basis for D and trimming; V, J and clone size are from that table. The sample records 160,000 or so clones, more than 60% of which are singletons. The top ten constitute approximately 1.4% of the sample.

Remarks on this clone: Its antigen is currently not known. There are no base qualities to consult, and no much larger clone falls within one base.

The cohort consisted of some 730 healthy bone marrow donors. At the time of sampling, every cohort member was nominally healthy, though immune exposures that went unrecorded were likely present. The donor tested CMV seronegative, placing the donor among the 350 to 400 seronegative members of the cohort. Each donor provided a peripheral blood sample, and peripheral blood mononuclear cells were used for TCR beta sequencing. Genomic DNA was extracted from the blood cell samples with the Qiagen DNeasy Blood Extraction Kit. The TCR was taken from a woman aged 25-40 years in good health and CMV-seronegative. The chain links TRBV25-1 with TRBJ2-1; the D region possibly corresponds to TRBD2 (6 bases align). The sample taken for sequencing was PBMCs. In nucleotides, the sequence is TGTGCCAGCAGTGACCACGGACTACCCTACAATGAGCAGTTCTTC. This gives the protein CASSDHGLPYNEQFF.